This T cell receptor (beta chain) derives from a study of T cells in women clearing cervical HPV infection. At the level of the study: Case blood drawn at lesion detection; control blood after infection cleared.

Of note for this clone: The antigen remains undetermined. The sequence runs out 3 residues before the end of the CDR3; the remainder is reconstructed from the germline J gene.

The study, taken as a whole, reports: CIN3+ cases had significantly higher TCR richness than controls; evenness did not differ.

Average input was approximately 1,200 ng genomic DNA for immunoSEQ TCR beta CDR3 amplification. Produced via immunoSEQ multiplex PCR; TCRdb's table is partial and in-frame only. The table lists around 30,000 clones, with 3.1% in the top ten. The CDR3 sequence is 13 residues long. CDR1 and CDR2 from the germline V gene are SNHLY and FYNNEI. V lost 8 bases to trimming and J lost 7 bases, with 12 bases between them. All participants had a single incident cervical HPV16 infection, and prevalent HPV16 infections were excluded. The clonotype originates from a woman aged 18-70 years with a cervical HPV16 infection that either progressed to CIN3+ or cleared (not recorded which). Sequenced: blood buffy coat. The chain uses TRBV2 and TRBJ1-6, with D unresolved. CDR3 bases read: TGTGCCAGCCTCCAAGACACCAATTCACCC. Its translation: CASLQDTNSP. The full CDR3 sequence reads CASLQDTNSPLHF.